These 14 T cell receptor beta chains share one sample of origin, sequenced in a study of identical twins. TCRdb itself ran the 5' RACE reads through MiXCR, one entry per CDR3 protein. The sample includes about 700,000 distinct CDR3 sequences, roughly 8% seen only once; the top ten take 0.98%. These data also formed part of another study, on yellow fever vaccine responses in identical twins.

The sequencing input was PBMCs. The source of these receptors is a woman in her late teens or twenties in good health.

J is TRBJ2-1 and V is TRBV20-1; D ambiguous. In germline, CDR1 is DFQATT, CDR2 SNEGSKA (reference sequence). The length of the CDR3 is 12 residues. Trimming left V 0 bases short and J 8 bases short, with 8 bases between. The CDR3 loop is CSARDRGYEQFF. In DNA form, the CDR3 reads TGCAGTGCTAGAGATCGAGGCTATGAGCAGTTCTTC.

The chain has TRBV29-1 and TRBJ2-3; D could derive from TRBD1 or TRBD2 (5 bases each). Germline-derived CDR1 and CDR2 are SQVTM and ANQGSEA. The CDR3 is 14 amino acids. Trimming took 7 bases from V and 0 from J, leaving 14 bases between them. CDR3 nucleotides: TGCAGCGCCCCACTCGGGGCTAGCACAGATACGCAGTATTTT. Amino acid sequence: CSAPLGASTDTQYF.

This clonotype was detected ten times or more. The rearrangement joins TRBV7-2 to TRBJ2-7, with D maybe TRBD1 (6 bases). The germline V and J ends were trimmed by 6 bases and 0 bases, with 15 bases remaining between them. The CDR3 extends over 15 amino acids. The V gene's germline CDR1 is SGHTA and CDR2 FQGNSA. CDR3: CASSFGTTGSYEQYF. The DNA for the CDR3 is TGTGCCAGCAGTTTCGGGACAACAGGCTCCTACGAGCAGTACTTC.

The chain is built from TRBV12-3 or TRBV12-4 and TRBJ2-1; 7 nucleotides match TRBD2. Trimming at V came to 6 bases and at J to 0 bases, leaving 8 bases not matched to a gene. The CDR3 spans 16 residues. CDR3 bases: TGTGCCAGCAGCCCTGACGCTAGCGGCTCCTACAATGAGCAGTTCTTC. This encodes CASSPDASGSYNEQFF.

This clonotype was seen ten or more times. The chain couples TRBV3-1 to TRBJ2-7; D is unclear. This CDR3 contains 14 residues. Per germline, CDR1 LGHDT and CDR2 YNNKEL (reference sequence). Trimming took 2 bases from V and 7 from J, leaving 15 bases between them. CDR3 sequence (DNA): TGTGCCAGCAGCCAAAGGTCGGCCTACAGTGAGCAGTACTTC. It specifies CASSQRSAYSEQYF.

The rearrangement joins TRBV15 to TRBJ2-5; 7 nucleotides match TRBD2. V lost 5 bases, J lost 0 bases, and 9 bases stayed unmatched. Germline assignment: CDR1 LNHNV and CDR2 YYDKDF (reference sequence). The CDR3 has 16 amino acids. The CDR3 is CATSSGGLVNQETQYF. The DNA of the CDR3 is TGTGCCACCAGCTCGGGGGGTCTCGTAAACCAAGAGACCCAGTACTTC.

This clonotype was counted a few times. This chain links TRBV20-1 with TRBJ2-7, with D possibly being TRBD1 or TRBD2 (5 bases each). The CDR3 is 13 residues long. The germline V gene has CDR1 DFQATT and CDR2 SNEGSKA (reference sequence). V lost 4 bases, J lost 2 bases, and 12 bases lay in between. In nucleotides, the CDR3 is TGCAGTGCTACTGGGGACGGACCCTACGAGCAGTACTTC. Its translation is CSATGDGPYEQYF.

This clonotype was found many times. The chain is built from TRBV11-2 and TRBJ2-3, with 9 bases aligning to TRBD2. Germline CDR1 and CDR2: SGHAT and FQNNGV. J gave up 0 bases and V 2 bases, and 15 bases lay outside the gene matches. CDR3 length: 20 amino acids. The DNA for the CDR3 is TGTGCCAGCAGCTTAAGGCGCGGGAGGGCTCCCGACTCCAGCACAGATACGCAGTATTTT. Amino acid sequence: CASSLRRGRAPDSSTDTQYF.

This clonotype was counted a few times. V gene TRBV4-2 combines with J gene TRBJ2-1; perhaps TRBD2 as D (7 bases). Trimming left V 0 bases short and J 4 bases short, with 16 bases between. This CDR3 region has 17 residues. Germline loops: CDR1 LGHNA, CDR2 YNFKEQ. DNA of the CDR3: TGTGCCAGCAGCCAAGATCTCGGGGGGCCCCCGTACAATGAGCAGTTCTTC. Translated, it gives CASSQDLGGPPYNEQFF.

This clonotype was recorded at least ten times. The chain uses TRBV20-1 and TRBJ2-5; TRBD2 aligns across 9 bases. In germline, CDR1 is DFQATT, CDR2 SNEGSKA (reference sequence). V lost 2 bases and J lost 5; bases outside the gene matches: 6. CDR3 length: 14 amino acids. CDR3 nucleotide sequence: TGCAGTGCTAGATTAGCGGGAGCTATGGAGACCCAGTACTTC. It codes for CSARLAGAMETQYF.

The table lists this clonotype with a count of one. One end of the junction does not line up with germline, which may come from a read error. The chain is built from TRBV12-3 or TRBV12-4 and TRBJ2-7, with D possibly called TRBD1 or TRBD2 (5 bases each). This CDR3 is built from 18 residues. DNA for the CDR3: TGTACCAGCAGCCCCACGGGGCAGGGAATTGGTGCCCGATACGAGCAGTACTTC. Translation: CTSSPTGQGIGARYEQYF.

This clonotype was counted ten times or more. The junction shows a germline mismatch at one end, possibly a read error. The chain links TRBV11-2 to TRBJ2-3; 12 nucleotides match TRBD2. Germline V gives CDR1 SGHAT, CDR2 FQNNGV. There are 15 residues in the CDR3. Here the CDR3 reads CASSSGTSGTDTQYF. The CDR3 region has the DNA TGCGCCAGCAGCTCCGGGACTAGCGGGACAGATACGCAGTATTTT.

The table lists this clonotype with a few counts. This chain connects TRBV6-4 to TRBJ2-3, with D perhaps TRBD2 (6 bases). V lost 8 bases and J 6 bases, leaving 15 bases between the germline ends. The CDR3 has 13 amino acids. Looked up from germline, CDR1 is MRHNA and CDR2 is SNTAGT. In nucleotides, the CDR3 is TGTGCCAGCGGAGGTCCTCGGGGGGATACGCAGTATTTT. It translates to CASGGPRGDTQYF.

This clonotype was counted between two and nine times. This chain connects TRBV12-3 or TRBV12-4 to TRBJ2-5; perhaps D is TRBD1 or TRBD2 (5 bases each). CDR3 size: 16 residues. V lost 8 bases and J lost 6, with 25 bases in between. The CDR3 loop is CASPDPADSEGKTQYF. The CDR3 nucleotides read TGTGCCAGCCCCGATCCCGCAGATTCCGAGGGGAAGACCCAGTACTTC.